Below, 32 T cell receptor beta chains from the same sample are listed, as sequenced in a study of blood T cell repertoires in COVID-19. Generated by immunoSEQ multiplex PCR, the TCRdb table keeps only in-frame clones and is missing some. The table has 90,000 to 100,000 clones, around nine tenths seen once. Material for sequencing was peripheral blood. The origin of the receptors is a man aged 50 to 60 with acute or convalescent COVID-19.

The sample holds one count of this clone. The CDR3: CASSLRTSGYNEQFF. The CDR3 nucleotides read TGCGCCAGCAGCTTACGGACTAGCGGGTACAATGAGCAGTTCTTC. The chain uses TRBV5-1 and TRBJ2-1; TRBD2 matches at 11 bases. Germline CDR1 is SGHRS and CDR2 is YFSETQ. Losses at the gene ends were 2 bases for V and 4 bases for J; bases not matched to a gene: 2. The CDR3 consists of 15 residues.

CDR3 DNA sequence: TGCGCCAGCAGCCGGACCGGGACAGGGATAACAGATACGCAGTATTTT. Amino acid sequence: CASSRTGTGITDTQYF. This chain uses TRBV5-1 with TRBJ2-3; 9 bases map to TRBD1. This CDR3 has 16 residues. The junction had 9 bases not matched to a gene; V was cut back by 4 bases and J by 3 bases. Germline V gene sequence: CDR1 SGHRS, CDR2 YFSETQ. Using reference TRBV5-1 and TRBJ2-3 for the parts outside the CDR3, the full variable domain is KAGVTQTPRYLIKTRGQQVTLSCSPISGHRSVSWYQQTPGQGLQFLFEYFSETQRNKGNFPGRFSGRQFSNSRSEMNVSTLELGDSALYLCASSRTGTGITDTQYFGPGTRLTVL.

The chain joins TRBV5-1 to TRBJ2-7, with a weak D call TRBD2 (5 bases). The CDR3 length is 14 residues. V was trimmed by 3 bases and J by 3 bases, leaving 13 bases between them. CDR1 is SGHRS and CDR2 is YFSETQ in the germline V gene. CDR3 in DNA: TGCGCCAGCAGCTCCACCGCTGCGGGCTACGAGCAGTACTTC. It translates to CASSSTAAGYEQYF.

CDR3 coding DNA: TGTGCCAGCAGTTACTCGATCGGTTTCGCTGAAGCTTTCTTT. Translation: CASSYSIGFAEAFF. The gene calls are TRBV6-5 and TRBJ1-1, with D unresolved. The CDR3 loop spans 14 amino acids. Trimming pared 0 bases from V and 6 bases from J, leaving 11 bases between. Germline-derived CDR1 and CDR2 are MNHEY and SVGAGI.

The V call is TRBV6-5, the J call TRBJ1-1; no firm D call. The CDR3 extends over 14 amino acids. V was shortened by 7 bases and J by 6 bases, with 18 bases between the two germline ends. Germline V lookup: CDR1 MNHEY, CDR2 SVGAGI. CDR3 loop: CASITTRAGSEAFF. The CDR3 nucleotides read TGTGCCAGCATTACGACACGAGCAGGCTCTGAAGCTTTCTTT.

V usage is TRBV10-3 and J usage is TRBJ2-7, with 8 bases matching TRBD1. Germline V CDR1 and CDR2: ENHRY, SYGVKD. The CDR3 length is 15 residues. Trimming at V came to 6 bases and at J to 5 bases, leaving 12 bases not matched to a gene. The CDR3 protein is CAISTSTGVRNEQYF. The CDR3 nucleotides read TGTGCCATCAGCACTTCGACAGGGGTGCGGAACGAGCAGTACTTC.

The CDR3 loop reads CASRDRLENTIYF. The CDR3, as DNA: TGTGCCAGCCGGGACAGGCTCGAAAACACCATATATTTT. V gene TRBV10-3 combines with J gene TRBJ1-3; the match to TRBD1 covers 8 bases. The V and J ends lost 10 bases and 6 bases, in that order; junction bases with no gene match: 8. The CDR3 sequence is 13 residues long. Germline CDR1 is ENHRY and CDR2 is SYGVKD.

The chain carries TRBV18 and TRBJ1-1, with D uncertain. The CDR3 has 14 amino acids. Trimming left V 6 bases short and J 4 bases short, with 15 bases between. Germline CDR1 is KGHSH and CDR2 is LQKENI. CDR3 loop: CASSSGVELTEAFF. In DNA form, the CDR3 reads TGTGCCAGCTCCTCCGGGGTGGAGCTCACTGAAGCTTTCTTT.

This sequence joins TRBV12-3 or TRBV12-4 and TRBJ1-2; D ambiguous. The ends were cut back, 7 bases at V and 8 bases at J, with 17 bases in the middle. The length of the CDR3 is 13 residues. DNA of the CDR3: TGTGCCAGCACCTCGAGGGCCTCGAGGGGCTACACCTTC. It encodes CASTSRASRGYTF.

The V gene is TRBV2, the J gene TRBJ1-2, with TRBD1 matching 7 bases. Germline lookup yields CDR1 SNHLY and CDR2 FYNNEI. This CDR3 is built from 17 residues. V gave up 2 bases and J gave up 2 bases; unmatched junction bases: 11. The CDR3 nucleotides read TGTGCCAGCAGTGAAACGGCTCGGAGCAGGGGGAACTATGGCTACACCTTC. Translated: CASSETARSRGNYGYTF.

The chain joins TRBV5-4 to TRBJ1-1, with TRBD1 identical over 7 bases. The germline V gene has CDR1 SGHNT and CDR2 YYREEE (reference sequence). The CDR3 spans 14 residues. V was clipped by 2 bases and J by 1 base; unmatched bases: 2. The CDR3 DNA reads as TGTGCCAGCAGCTTTACAGGGGCGAACACTGAAGCTTTCTTT. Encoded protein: CASSFTGANTEAFF.

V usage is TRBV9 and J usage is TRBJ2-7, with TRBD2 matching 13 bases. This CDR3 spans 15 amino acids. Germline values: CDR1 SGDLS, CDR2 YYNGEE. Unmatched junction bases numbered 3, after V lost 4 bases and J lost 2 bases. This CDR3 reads CASSLLAGGTYEQYF. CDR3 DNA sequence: TGTGCCAGCAGCCTACTAGCGGGGGGGACCTACGAGCAGTACTTC.

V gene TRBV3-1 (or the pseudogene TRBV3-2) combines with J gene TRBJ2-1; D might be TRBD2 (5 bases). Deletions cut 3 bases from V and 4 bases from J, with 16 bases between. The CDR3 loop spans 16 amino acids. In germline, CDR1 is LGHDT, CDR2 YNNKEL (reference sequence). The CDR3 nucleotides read TGTGCCAGCAGCCAGCCCGGGAACCCCCATTACAATGAGCAGTTCTTC. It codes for CASSQPGNPHYNEQFF.

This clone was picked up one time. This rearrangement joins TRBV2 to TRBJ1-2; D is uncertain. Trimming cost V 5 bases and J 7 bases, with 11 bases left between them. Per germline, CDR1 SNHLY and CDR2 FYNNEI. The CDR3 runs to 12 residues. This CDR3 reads CASSLPSGGYTF. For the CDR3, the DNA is TGTGCCAGCAGTCTCCCCTCGGGTGGCTACACCTTC.

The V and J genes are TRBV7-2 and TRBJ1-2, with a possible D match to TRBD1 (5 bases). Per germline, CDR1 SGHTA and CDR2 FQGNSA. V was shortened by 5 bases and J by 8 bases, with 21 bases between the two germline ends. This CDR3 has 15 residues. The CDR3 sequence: CASSPGDGDYVGYTF. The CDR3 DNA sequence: TGTGCCAGCAGCCCCGGGGACGGGGACTATGTGGGCTACACCTTC.

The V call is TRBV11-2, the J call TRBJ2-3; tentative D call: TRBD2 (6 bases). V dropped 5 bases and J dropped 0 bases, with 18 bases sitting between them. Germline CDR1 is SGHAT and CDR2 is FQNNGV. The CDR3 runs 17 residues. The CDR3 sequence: CASSPLTGRGSTDTQYF. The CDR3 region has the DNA TGTGCCAGCAGCCCCCTCACGGGGCGGGGAAGCACAGATACGCAGTATTTT.

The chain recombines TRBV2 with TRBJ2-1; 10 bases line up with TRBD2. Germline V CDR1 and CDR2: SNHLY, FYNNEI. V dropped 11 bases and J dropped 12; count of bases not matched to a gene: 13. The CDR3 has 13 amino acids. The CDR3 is CAGQVEGLAWQFF. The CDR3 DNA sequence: TGTGCCGGCCAAGTAGAGGGACTAGCGTGGCAGTTCTTC.

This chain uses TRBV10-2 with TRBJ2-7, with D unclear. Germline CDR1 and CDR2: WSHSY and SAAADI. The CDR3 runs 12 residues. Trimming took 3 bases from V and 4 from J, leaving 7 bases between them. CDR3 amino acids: CASSDARYEQYF. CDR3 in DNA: TGCGCCAGCAGTGACGCCCGGTACGAGCAGTACTTC.

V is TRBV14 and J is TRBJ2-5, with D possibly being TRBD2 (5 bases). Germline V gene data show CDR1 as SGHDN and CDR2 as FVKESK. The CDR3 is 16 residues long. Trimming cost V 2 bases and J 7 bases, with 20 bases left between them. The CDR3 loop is CASSQTPRELLGTQYF. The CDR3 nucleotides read TGTGCCAGCAGCCAAACCCCTAGGGAGCTGTTGGGGACCCAGTACTTC.

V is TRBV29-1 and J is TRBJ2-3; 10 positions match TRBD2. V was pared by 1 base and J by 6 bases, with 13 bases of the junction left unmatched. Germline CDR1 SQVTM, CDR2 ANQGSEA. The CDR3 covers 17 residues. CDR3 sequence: CSVEATGLAFVGDTQYF. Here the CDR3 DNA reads TGCAGCGTTGAAGCCACGGGACTAGCGTTTGTGGGGGATACGCAGTATTTT.

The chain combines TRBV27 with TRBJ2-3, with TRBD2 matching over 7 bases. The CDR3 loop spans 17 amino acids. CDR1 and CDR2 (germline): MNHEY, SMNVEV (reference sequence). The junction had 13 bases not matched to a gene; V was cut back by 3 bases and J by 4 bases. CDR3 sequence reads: CASSFGDYQSQADTQYF. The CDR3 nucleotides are TGTGCCAGCAGTTTCGGGGACTACCAATCCCAGGCAGATACGCAGTATTTT.

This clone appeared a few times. The CDR3: CSVVQGTLNTEAFF. The CDR3 DNA follows: TGCAGCGTTGTCCAGGGAACCTTGAACACTGAAGCTTTCTTT. The rearrangement joins TRBV29-1 to TRBJ1-1; possibly TRBD1 for D (5 bases). The germline V gene has CDR1 SQVTM and CDR2 ANQGSEA. The V end was cut by 4 bases, the J end by 0 bases, with 12 bases between. The CDR3 consists of 14 residues.

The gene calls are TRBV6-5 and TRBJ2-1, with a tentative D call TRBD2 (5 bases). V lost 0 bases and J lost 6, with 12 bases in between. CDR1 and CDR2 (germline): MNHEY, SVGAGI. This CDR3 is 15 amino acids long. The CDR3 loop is CASSYSSGFGNEQFF. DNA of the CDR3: TGTGCCAGCAGTTACTCCAGCGGTTTTGGCAATGAGCAGTTCTTC.

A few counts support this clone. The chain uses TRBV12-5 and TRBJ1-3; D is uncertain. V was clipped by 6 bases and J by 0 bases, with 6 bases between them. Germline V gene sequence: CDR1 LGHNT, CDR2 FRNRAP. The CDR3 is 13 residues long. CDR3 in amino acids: CASGASSGNTIYF. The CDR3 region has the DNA TGTGCTAGTGGGGCCTCCTCTGGAAACACCATATATTTT.

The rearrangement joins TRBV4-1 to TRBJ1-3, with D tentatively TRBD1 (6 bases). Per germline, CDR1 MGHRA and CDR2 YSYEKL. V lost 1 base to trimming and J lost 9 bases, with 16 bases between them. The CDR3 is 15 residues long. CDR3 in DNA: TGCGCCAGCAGCCAAGGGGGGAGGGGGTTTGGCACCATATATTTT. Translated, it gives CASSQGGRGFGTIYF.

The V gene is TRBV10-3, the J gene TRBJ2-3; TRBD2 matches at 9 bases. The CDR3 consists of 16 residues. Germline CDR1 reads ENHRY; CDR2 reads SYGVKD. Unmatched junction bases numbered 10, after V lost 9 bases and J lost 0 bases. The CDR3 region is CAMDSGRSASTDTQYF. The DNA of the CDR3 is TGTGCCATGGATAGCGGGAGATCCGCAAGCACAGATACGCAGTATTTT.

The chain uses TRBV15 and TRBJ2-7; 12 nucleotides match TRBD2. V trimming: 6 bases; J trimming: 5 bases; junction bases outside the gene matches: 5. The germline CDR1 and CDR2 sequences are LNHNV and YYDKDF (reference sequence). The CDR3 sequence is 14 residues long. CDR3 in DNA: TGTGCCACCAGAAGGACTAGCGGGGTAAACGAGCAGTACTTC. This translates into CATRRTSGVNEQYF. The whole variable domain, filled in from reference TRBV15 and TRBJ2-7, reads DAMVIQNPRYQVTQFGKPVTLSCSQTLNHNVMYWYQQKSSQAPKLLFHYYDKDFNNEADTPDNFQSRRPNTSFCFLDIRSPGLGDTAMYLCATRRTSGVNEQYFGPGTRLTVT.

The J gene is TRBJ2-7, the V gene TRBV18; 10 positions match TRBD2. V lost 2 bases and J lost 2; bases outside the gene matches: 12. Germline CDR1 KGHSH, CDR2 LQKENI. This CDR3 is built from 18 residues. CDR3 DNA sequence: TGTGCCAGCTCACCAAGGGGGCTAGCGGGAGTTGGAACCTACGAGCAGTACTTC. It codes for CASSPRGLAGVGTYEQYF.

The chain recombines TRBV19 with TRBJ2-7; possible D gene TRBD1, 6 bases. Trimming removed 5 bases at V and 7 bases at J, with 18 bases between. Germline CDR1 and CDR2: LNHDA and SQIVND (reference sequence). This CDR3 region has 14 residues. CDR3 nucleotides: TGTGCCAGTAGTTGGTGGACAGAGCGAAGTGAGCAGTACTTC. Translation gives CASSWWTERSEQYF.

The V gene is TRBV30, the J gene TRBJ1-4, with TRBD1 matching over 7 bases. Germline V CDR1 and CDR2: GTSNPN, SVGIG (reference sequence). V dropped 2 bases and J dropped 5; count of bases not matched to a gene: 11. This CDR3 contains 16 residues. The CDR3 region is CAWSTRGRRRNEKLFF. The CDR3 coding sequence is TGTGCCTGGAGTACGAGGGGGCGCAGGAGAAATGAAAAACTGTTTTTT.

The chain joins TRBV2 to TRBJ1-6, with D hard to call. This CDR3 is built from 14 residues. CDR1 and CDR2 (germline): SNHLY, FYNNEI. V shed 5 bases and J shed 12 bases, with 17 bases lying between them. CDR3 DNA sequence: TGTGCCAGCAGTATTATTACGTCCCGGGGACCCCTCCACTTT. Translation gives CASSIITSRGPLHF. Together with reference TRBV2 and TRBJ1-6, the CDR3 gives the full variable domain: EPEVTQTPSHQVTQMGQEVILRCVPISNHLYFYWYRQILGQKVEFLVSFYNNEISEKSEIFDDQFSVERPDGSNFTLKIRSTKLEDSAMYFCASSIITSRGPLHFGNGTRLTVT.

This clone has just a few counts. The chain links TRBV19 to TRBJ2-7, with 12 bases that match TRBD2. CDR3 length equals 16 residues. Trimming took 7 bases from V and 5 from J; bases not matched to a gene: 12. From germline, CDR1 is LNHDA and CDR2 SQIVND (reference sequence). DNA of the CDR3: TGTGCCAGTACCTCAGCGACTAGCGGGAGTTACAACGAGCAGTACTTC. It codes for CASTSATSGSYNEQYF.